Presented here are 18 T cell receptor beta chains from one specimen sequenced in a study of blood T cell repertoires in COVID-19. Produced via immunoSEQ multiplex PCR; TCRdb's table is partial and in-frame only. The table lists approximately 450,000 clones, about 89% of them singletons. Sequencing was carried out using peripheral blood. The receptors originated from a woman between 25 and 40 years old with acute or convalescent COVID-19.

The V and J genes are TRBV7-8 and TRBJ2-1, with TRBD2 matching over 9 bases. From germline, CDR1 is SGHVS and CDR2 FQNEAQ. Unmatched junction bases numbered 14, after V lost 3 bases and J lost 14 bases. The CDR3 is 15 amino acids. The CDR3 loop is CASSLITSGLGREFF. The CDR3 nucleotides read TGTGCCAGCAGCTTGATTACTAGCGGGTTGGGAAGAGAGTTCTTC.

This clone was detected a few times. The chain recombines TRBV6-6 with TRBJ1-1; D not resolved. Trimming removed 6 bases at V and 1 base at J, with 12 bases between. The V gene's germline CDR1 is MNHNY and CDR2 SVGAGI (reference sequence). The CDR3 loop spans 14 amino acids. The CDR3: CASRTRGTNTEAFF. The DNA for the CDR3 is TGTGCCAGCAGAACCCGAGGCACGAACACTGAAGCTTTCTTT.

The chain uses TRBV2 and TRBJ1-1, with D perhaps matching TRBD1 (6 bases). In germline, CDR1 is SNHLY, CDR2 FYNNEI. V was clipped by 1 base and J by 6 bases, with 15 bases between them. This CDR3 contains 15 residues. The CDR3 sequence is CASSEENTGTSEAFF. For the CDR3, the DNA is TGTGCCAGCAGTGAAGAGAACACAGGGACCTCTGAAGCTTTCTTT.

The chain recombines TRBV6-2 or TRBV6-3 with TRBJ2-1, with 8 bases matching TRBD2. The length of the CDR3 is 15 residues. V shed 4 bases and J 4 bases; nucleotides not matched to a gene: 6. Germline V lookup: CDR1 MNHEY, CDR2 SVGEGT. DNA of the CDR3: TGTGCCAGCAGTTCTCATAGCGGGGTATACAATGAGCAGTTCTTC. Its translation: CASSSHSGVYNEQFF.

This rearrangement joins TRBV6-5 to TRBJ1-1; tentative D call: TRBD1 (5 bases). Germline CDR1 MNHEY, CDR2 SVGAGI. Trimming stripped 5 bases from V and 5 bases from J, with 12 bases between. This CDR3 has 13 residues. CDR3 in amino acids: CASSPDTQTEAFF. CDR3 nucleotide sequence: TGTGCCAGCAGTCCGGACACTCAGACTGAAGCTTTCTTT.

The chain has TRBV30 and TRBJ1-2, with unresolved D. Germline assignment: CDR1 GTSNPN and CDR2 SVGIG (reference sequence). V was trimmed by 0 bases and J by 5 bases, leaving 7 bases between them. The CDR3 totals 12 residues. The CDR3 DNA follows: TGTGCCTGGAGTGTTACGGGGTATGGCTACACCTTC. Translation: CAWSVTGYGYTF.

The chain employs TRBV24-1 and TRBJ2-1; 10 bases are shared with TRBD1. The CDR3 runs 15 residues. The germline V gene encodes CDR1 KGHDR and CDR2 SFDVKD. Germline trimming cut 3 bases from V and 11 bases from J; bases unmatched to any gene: 9. The CDR3 loop is CATSDPTTGGLQQFF. The CDR3 nucleotides are TGTGCCACCAGTGATCCGACGACAGGGGGCCTTCAGCAGTTCTTC.

This clone showed up just once. The chain carries TRBV9 and TRBJ1-2; D is unclear. Trimming stripped 6 bases from V and 8 bases from J, with 17 bases between. Germline values: CDR1 SGDLS, CDR2 YYNGEE. The CDR3 extends over 13 amino acids. The CDR3 DNA reads TGTGCCAGCATCGTCCGGGGTGGGTGGGGCTACACCTTC. It is translated as CASIVRGGWGYTF.

The chain links TRBV5-1 to TRBJ2-7; 7 bases map to TRBD1. Germline-derived CDR1 and CDR2 are SGHRS and YFSETQ. With V trimmed by 0 bases and J by 5 bases, 8 bases remained unmatched. The CDR3 extends over 15 amino acids. This chain's CDR3 is CASSLDSRTGNEQYF. In DNA form, the CDR3 reads TGCGCCAGCAGCTTGGATTCTAGGACAGGCAACGAGCAGTACTTC.

The chain recombines TRBV6-2 or TRBV6-3 with TRBJ2-5; D may be TRBD1 (6 bases). This CDR3 region has 17 residues. Trimming removed 0 bases at V and 5 bases at J, with 19 bases between. Germline CDR1 is MNHEY and CDR2 is SVGEGT. CDR3 in amino acids: CASSYSIFRGKGETQYF. The CDR3, as DNA: TGTGCCAGCAGTTACTCGATTTTCAGGGGAAAAGGGGAGACCCAGTACTTC.

The rearrangement joins TRBV4-1 to TRBJ2-7; 7 bases are shared with TRBD1. Per the germline V gene, CDR1 is MGHRA and CDR2 is YSYEKL. V dropped 1 base and J dropped 6; count of bases not matched to a gene: 9. The length of the CDR3 is 15 residues. As DNA, the CDR3 is TGCGCCAGCAGCCAAGTTGACAGGGATGCTGGCGAGCAGTACTTC. Protein: CASSQVDRDAGEQYF.

This chain joins TRBV25-1 and TRBJ2-5, with 7 bases that match TRBD1. Germline V gene sequence: CDR1 MGHDK, CDR2 SYGVNS. This CDR3 region has 16 residues. With 3 bases clipped from V and 5 bases from J, the junction kept 12 bases outside the gene matches. CDR3 residues: CASSDPRQGWLETQYF. DNA of the CDR3: TGTGCCAGCAGTGATCCTCGACAGGGATGGTTGGAGACCCAGTACTTC.

This chain links TRBV30 with TRBJ2-7; 7 nucleotides agree with TRBD1. Looked up from germline, CDR1 is GTSNPN and CDR2 is SVGIG (reference sequence). V shed 1 base, J shed 3 bases, and the junction held 3 bases outside the gene matches. The CDR3 totals 13 residues. CDR3 nucleotide sequence: TGTGCCTGGAGTGAGGACAGGTTCTACGAGCAGTACTTC. Translation: CAWSEDRFYEQYF.

The table lists this clone with a few counts. This sequence joins TRBV30 and TRBJ1-1; no clear D gene. Germline CDR1 and CDR2: GTSNPN and SVGIG (reference sequence). The CDR3 runs to 15 residues. Trimming removed 2 bases at V and 4 bases at J, with 17 bases between. CDR3 coding DNA: TGTGCCTGGAGTCCCCGACGGCCCGCGGGCACTGAAGCTTTCTTT. Translating gives CAWSPRRPAGTEAFF.

This chain joins TRBV21-1 and TRBJ1-4; TRBD1, the table's D call, was not compared with the DNA. TRBV21-1 is given as a pseudogene. The CDR3 is 15 residues long. CDR3 loop: CDSRDRASTNEKLFF. The DNA of the CDR3 is TGTGACTCGCGGGACAGGGCCTCAACTAATGAAAAACTGTTTTTT.

The rearrangement links TRBV7-3 to TRBJ2-7; 10 bases line up with TRBD2. Germline CDR1 reads SGHTA; CDR2 reads FQGTGA. J was trimmed by 1 base and V by 0 bases; bases with no gene match: 3. This CDR3 comprises 16 residues. The CDR3 coding sequence is TGTGCCAGCAGCTTAACTCTAGCGGGGGCGTCCTACGAGCAGTACTTC. This gives the protein CASSLTLAGASYEQYF.

The chain joins TRBV5-4 to TRBJ2-3; D is undetermined. The V gene's germline CDR1 is SGHNT and CDR2 YYREEE (reference sequence). V lost 3 bases to trimming and J lost 0 bases, with 2 bases between them. The CDR3 runs 12 residues. The CDR3 region has the DNA TGTGCCAGCAGCTCAAGCACAGATACGCAGTATTTT. As protein: CASSSSTDTQYF.

The chain is built from TRBV7-3 and TRBJ2-3; 9 nucleotides line up with TRBD2. Losses at the gene ends were 2 bases for V and 4 bases for J; bases not matched to a gene: 4. CDR1 is SGHTA and CDR2 is FQGTGA in the germline V gene. This CDR3 contains 15 residues. CDR3 sequence (DNA): TGTGCCAGCAGCTTAGCGGGGGGGCGCTCAGATACGCAGTATTTT. This encodes CASSLAGGRSDTQYF.